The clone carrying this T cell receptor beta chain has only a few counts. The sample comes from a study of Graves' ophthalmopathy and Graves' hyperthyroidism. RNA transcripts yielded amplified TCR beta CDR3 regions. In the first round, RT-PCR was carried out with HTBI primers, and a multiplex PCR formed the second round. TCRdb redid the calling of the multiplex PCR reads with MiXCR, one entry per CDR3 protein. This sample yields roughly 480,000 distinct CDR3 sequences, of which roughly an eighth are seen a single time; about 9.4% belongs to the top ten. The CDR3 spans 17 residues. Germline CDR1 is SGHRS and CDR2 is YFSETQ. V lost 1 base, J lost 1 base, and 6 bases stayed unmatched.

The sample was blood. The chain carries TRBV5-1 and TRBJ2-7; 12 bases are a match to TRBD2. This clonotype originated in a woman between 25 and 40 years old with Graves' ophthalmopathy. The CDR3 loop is CASSLPLAGGTSYEQYF. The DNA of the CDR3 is TGCGCCAGCAGCTTGCCCCTAGCGGGAGGGACATCCTACGAGCAGTACTTC.